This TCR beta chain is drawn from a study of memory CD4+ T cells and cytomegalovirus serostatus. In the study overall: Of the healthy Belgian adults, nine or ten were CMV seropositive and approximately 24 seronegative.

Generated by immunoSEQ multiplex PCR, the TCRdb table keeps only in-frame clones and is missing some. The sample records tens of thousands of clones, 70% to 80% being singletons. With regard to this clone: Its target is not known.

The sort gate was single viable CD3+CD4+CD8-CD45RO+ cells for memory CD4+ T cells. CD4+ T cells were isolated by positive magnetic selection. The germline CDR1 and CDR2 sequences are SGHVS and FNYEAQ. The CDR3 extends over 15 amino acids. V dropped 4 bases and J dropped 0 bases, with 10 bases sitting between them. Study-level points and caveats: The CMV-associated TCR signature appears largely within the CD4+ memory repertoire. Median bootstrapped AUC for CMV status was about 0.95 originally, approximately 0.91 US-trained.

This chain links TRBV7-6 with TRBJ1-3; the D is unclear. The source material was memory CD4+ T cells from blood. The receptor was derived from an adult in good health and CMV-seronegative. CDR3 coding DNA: TGTGCCAGCAGCTCTGGACCGGGCTCTGGAAACACCATATATTTT. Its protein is CASSSGPGSGNTIYF.